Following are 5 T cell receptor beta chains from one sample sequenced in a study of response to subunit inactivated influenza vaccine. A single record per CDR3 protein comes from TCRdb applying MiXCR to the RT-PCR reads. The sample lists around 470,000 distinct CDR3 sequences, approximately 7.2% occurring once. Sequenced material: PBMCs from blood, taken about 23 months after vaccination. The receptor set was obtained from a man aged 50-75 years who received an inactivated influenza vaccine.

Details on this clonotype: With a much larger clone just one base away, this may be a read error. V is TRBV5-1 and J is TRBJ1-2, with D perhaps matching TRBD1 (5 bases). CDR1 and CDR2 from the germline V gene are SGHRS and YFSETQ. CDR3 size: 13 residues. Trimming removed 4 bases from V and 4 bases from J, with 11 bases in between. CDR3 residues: CASSIGQVYGYTF. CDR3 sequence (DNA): TGCGCCAGCAGCATCGGACAAGTCTATGGCTACACCTTC.

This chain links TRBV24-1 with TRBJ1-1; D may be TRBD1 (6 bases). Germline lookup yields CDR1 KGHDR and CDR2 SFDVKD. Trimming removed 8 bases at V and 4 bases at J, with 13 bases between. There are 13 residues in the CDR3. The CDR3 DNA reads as TGTGCCACCAAGGGGGGGGCAGGCACTGAAGCTTTCTTT. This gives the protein CATKGGAGTEAFF.

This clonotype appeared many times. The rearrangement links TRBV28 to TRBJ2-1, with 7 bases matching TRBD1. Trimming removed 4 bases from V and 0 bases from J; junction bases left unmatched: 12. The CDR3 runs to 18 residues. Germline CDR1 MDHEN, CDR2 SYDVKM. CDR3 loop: CASSSYTGAISSYNEQFF. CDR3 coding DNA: TGTGCCAGCAGTTCATATACAGGGGCAATATCCTCCTACAATGAGCAGTTCTTC.

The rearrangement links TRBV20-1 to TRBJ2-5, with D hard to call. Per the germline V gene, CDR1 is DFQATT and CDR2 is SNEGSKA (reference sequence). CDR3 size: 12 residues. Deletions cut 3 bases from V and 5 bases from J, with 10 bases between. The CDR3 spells CSASPSSETQYF. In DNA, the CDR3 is TGCAGTGCTAGCCCCTCATCGGAGACCCAGTACTTC.

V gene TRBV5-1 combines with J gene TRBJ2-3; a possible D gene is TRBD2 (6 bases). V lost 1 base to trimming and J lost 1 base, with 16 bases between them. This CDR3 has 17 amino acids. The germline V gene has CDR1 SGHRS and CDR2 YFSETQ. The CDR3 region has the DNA TGCGCCAGCAGCTTGTTAGCGGCCTCCTTTCGCACAGATACGCAGTATTTT. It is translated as CASSLLAASFRTDTQYF.